The source of this T cell receptor beta chain is a study of T cells in Graves' hyperthyroidism and ophthalmopathy. Across 18 months, stable Graves' hyperthyroidism was marked by no progression to ophthalmopathy. Patients aged 18 to 65 had newly diagnosed hyperthyroidism of under 2 months' duration. Amplification of TCR beta CDR3 regions used RNA as the template. The HTBI primer set was used in a first-round RT-PCR of the TCR CDR3. MiXCR was run by TCRdb on the multiplex PCR reads, yielding one entry per CDR3 protein. The data show 500,000 to 600,000 distinct CDR3 sequences, roughly 17% seen once. Germline V lookup: CDR1 PRHDT, CDR2 FYEKMQ (reference sequence). The ends lost 5 bases at V and 6 bases at J; junction bases unmatched: 14. This CDR3 is 16 amino acids long. This clonotype turned up a few times.

The TCR sequence derives from a woman younger than 35 with Graves' hyperthyroidism. The V call is TRBV13, the J call TRBJ2-3; TRBD2 matches at 7 bases. The sequencing input was blood. CDR3 in DNA: TGTGCCAGCAGCGATAATGGGGAGCGGGGCCGCGATACGCAGTATTTT. Translation: CASSDNGERGRDTQYF.